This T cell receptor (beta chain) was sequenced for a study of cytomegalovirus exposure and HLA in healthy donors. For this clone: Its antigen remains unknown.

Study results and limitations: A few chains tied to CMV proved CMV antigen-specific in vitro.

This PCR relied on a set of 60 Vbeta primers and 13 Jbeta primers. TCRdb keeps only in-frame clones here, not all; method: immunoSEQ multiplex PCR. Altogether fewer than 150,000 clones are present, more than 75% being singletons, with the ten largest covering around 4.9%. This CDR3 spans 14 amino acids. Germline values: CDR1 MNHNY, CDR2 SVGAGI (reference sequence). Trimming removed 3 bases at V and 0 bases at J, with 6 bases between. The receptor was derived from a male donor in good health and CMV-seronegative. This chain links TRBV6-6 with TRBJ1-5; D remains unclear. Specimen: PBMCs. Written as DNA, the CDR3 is TGTGCCAGCAGTTATTCGTTTAGCAATCAGCCCCAGCATTTT. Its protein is CASSYSFSNQPQHF.